Listed here are 25 T cell receptor beta chains from one sample, sequenced in a study of CD4 and CD8 cells across lung adenocarcinoma regions. TCRdb reanalysed the PCR reads using MiXCR and keeps one entry per CDR3 protein. The profile shows around 25,000 distinct CDR3 sequences, less than 60% of them singletons. Sequencing was carried out using CD8+ T cells from the center of a lung tumor. These receptors were collected from a male donor with lung adenocarcinoma. The CD4 and CD8 labels of this study may be unreliable.

J is TRBJ2-6 and V is TRBV9; 12 nucleotides align to TRBD1. Germline CDR1 SGDLS, CDR2 YYNGEE. This CDR3 is 18 amino acids long. Trimming took 2 bases from V and 2 from J; bases not matched to a gene: 5. This CDR3 reads CASSVSGTGGTGANVLTF. CDR3 DNA: TGTGCCAGCAGCGTTTCCGGGACAGGGGGCACTGGGGCCAACGTCCTGACTTTC.

The chain recombines TRBV6-1 with TRBJ2-3, with TRBD1 matching over 7 bases. V gave up 5 bases and J gave up 6 bases; unmatched junction bases: 17. CDR1 is MNHNS and CDR2 is SASEGT in the germline V gene. The CDR3 covers 17 residues. CDR3 amino acids: CASSTRRGQGFVDTQYF. The DNA for the CDR3 is TGTGCCAGCAGTACGAGAAGGGGGCAAGGCTTCGTGGATACGCAGTATTTT.

A few counts support this clonotype. This chain links TRBV27 with TRBJ1-5; 11 bases are a match to TRBD1. The CDR3 runs 14 residues. Unmatched junction bases numbered 2, after V lost 6 bases and J lost 4 bases. The V gene's germline CDR1 is MNHEY and CDR2 SMNVEV (reference sequence). CDR3 sequence: CASSGTGGNQPQHF. The CDR3, as DNA: TGTGCCAGCAGCGGGACAGGGGGGAATCAGCCCCAGCATTTT.

By share, this clonotype ranks as medium-sized (0.01 to 0.1%). The rearrangement joins TRBV6-1 to TRBJ2-5, with 9 nucleotides matching TRBD2. Germline V gives CDR1 MNHNS, CDR2 SASEGT. The ends lost 8 bases at V and 2 bases at J; junction bases unmatched: 6. This CDR3 is 14 amino acids long. The CDR3 region has the DNA TGTGCCAGCTCCCGGCGGGGGGGGCAAGAGACCCAGTACTTC. It specifies CASSRRGGQETQYF.

This chain connects TRBV6-1 to TRBJ2-2; possibly TRBD1 for D (6 bases). V was shortened by 8 bases and J by 16 bases, with 32 bases between the two germline ends. Germline V gene data show CDR1 as MNHNS and CDR2 as SASEGT. The CDR3 totals 16 residues. This CDR3 reads CASRDNRTGGTEKQFF. CDR3 nucleotide sequence: TGTGCCAGCCGGGACAACCGGACTGGGGGCACCGAGAAGCAGTTTTTT.

The chain recombines TRBV6-5 with TRBJ1-2; D may be TRBD1 (6 bases). Germline CDR1 is MNHEY and CDR2 is SVGAGI. The CDR3 sequence is 14 residues long. V was cut by 4 bases and J by 3 bases, with 12 bases left in between. The CDR3 loop is CASSLQGSDYGYTF. CDR3 nucleotides: TGTGCCAGCAGTTTACAGGGTTCGGACTATGGCTACACCTTC.

The chain couples TRBV10-1 to TRBJ2-5, with 7 nucleotides matching TRBD1. Germline loops: CDR1 WNHNN, CDR2 SYGVQD (reference sequence). The V gene end was trimmed by 9 bases and the J gene end by 4 bases; junction bases not matched to a gene: 14. This CDR3 is built from 15 residues. In nucleotides, the CDR3 is TGCGCCAGGGGCAAAGGGGGCCGTGGCCGAGAGACCCAGTACTTC. Encoded protein: CARGKGGRGRETQYF.

Judged by abundance, this clonotype is medium-sized. The gene calls are TRBV6-1 and TRBJ2-5, with 7 bases aligning to TRBD1. The J call may be mistaken, given a closer DNA end match to TRBJ2-7. Germline V gene lookup returns CDR1 MNHNS and CDR2 SASEGT. The CDR3 consists of 13 residues. The CDR3 loop is CASSEFTGVEQYF. In nucleotides, the CDR3 is TGTGCCAGCAGTGAATTTACAGGGGTCGAGCAGTACTTC.

CDR3 sequence: CASRNELAGGPQQYF. CDR3 bases: TGTGCCAGCAGGAACGAGCTAGCGGGAGGCCCCCAGCAGTACTTC. The rearrangement joins TRBV6-1 to TRBJ2-5; 11 positions match TRBD2. The germline V gene has CDR1 MNHNS and CDR2 SASEGT. The CDR3 totals 15 residues. V was pared by 6 bases and J by 11 bases, with 14 bases of the junction left unmatched.

Within the sample, this clonotype is medium-sized. V and J are TRBV10-3 and TRBJ2-2, with TRBD2 identical over 8 bases. Trimming cost V 5 bases and J 1 base; bases outside gene matches: 3. This CDR3 has 15 amino acids. CDR1 is ENHRY, CDR2 SYGVKD, per germline. The CDR3 here is CAISRGLVNTGELFF. The CDR3 nucleotides are TGTGCCATCAGTCGGGGACTAGTGAACACCGGGGAGCTGTTTTTT.

With respect to this clonotype: One end of the junction varies from germline; a read error may be responsible. V gene TRBV4-1 combines with J gene TRBJ2-3; a possible D gene is TRBD2 (7 bases). The germline CDR1 and CDR2 sequences are MGHRA and YSYEKL. The CDR3 totals 18 residues. The CDR3 sequence is CASSPRVTGGGVKDTQYF. CDR3 DNA: TGCGCCAGCAGTCCAAGGGTCACGGGGGGCGGGGTTAAAGATACGCAGTACTTT.

The chain joins TRBV7-2 to TRBJ2-1, with D hard to call. Between the trimmed V and J ends, which lost 7 bases and 8 bases, there was a span of 12 bases. The CDR3 sequence is 12 residues long. Germline CDR1 is SGHTA and CDR2 is FQGNSA. CDR3 coding DNA: TGTGCCAGCACCTCCGGCTTCGATGAGCAGTTCTTC. It yields the protein CASTSGFDEQFF.

The V gene is TRBV4-1, the J gene TRBJ2-5; perhaps D is TRBD1 or TRBD2 (5 bases each). V was cut by 1 base and J by 7 bases, with 16 bases left in between. The CDR3 loop spans 15 amino acids. The germline V gene encodes CDR1 MGHRA and CDR2 YSYEKL. The CDR3 coding sequence is TGCGCCAGCAGCCAAGCCGGGGCTAGAATGGGGACCCAGTACTTC. Residues: CASSQAGARMGTQYF.

This clonotype was detected a few times. The chain uses TRBV10-1 and TRBJ2-3; D is uncertain. This CDR3 has 14 amino acids. CDR1 WNHNN and CDR2 SYGVQD come from the germline V gene (reference sequence). Between the trimmed V and J ends, which lost 0 bases and 6 bases, there was a span of 10 bases. The CDR3 loop is CASSESRGGDTQYF. The CDR3 DNA sequence: TGCGCCAGCAGTGAGTCGAGAGGTGGCGATACGCAGTATTTT.

This clonotype was counted ten times or more. One end of the junction fails to match germline, which may point to a read error. The chain is built from TRBV11-2 and TRBJ2-1; 8 bases are shared with TRBD2. Germline CDR1 reads SGHAT; CDR2 reads FQNNGV. The CDR3 runs to 13 residues. The CDR3 sequence is CASSLEPGGPRVF. In DNA form, the CDR3 reads TGTGCCAGCAGCCTAGAACCGGGAGGGCCCCGTGTCTTC.

This clonotype has only a few counts. The genes are TRBV7-2 and TRBJ2-5, with 9 positions matching TRBD1. Germline V gene lookup returns CDR1 SGHTA and CDR2 FQGNSA. The CDR3 totals 13 residues. V trimming: 6 bases; J trimming: 4 bases; junction bases outside the gene matches: 3. CDR3 sequence: CASRQGAGETQYF. Here the CDR3 DNA reads TGTGCCAGCAGACAGGGGGCGGGAGAGACCCAGTACTTC.

This clonotype was observed once. At one end the junction does not follow the germline gene, possibly because of a read error. The chain uses TRBV10-2 and TRBJ2-4; 7 nucleotides agree with TRBD1. This CDR3 is 13 amino acids long. In germline, CDR1 is WSHSY, CDR2 SAAADI. The CDR3 loop reads CVRGMCAKNIQYF. The DNA for the CDR3 is TGCGTCAGGGGGATGTGTGCCAAAAACATTCAGTATTTC.

The CDR3 loop is CASSDIGGGGAMGFQETQYF. The DNA of the CDR3 is TGCGCCAGCAGTGACATCGGGGGCGGGGGGGCAATGGGGTTCCAAGAGACCCAGTACTTC. J is TRBJ2-5 and V is TRBV10-2; 9 bases agree with TRBD2. Germline V gene data show CDR1 as WSHSY and CDR2 as SAAADI. V lost 3 bases and J lost 1; bases outside the gene matches: 18. This CDR3 comprises 20 residues.

This clonotype was seen only once. The chain carries TRBV7-2 and TRBJ2-3; D is possibly TRBD2 (6 bases). V was cut by 2 bases and J by 3 bases, with 15 bases left in between. CDR1 SGHTA and CDR2 FQGNSA come from the germline V gene. CDR3 length equals 16 residues. This CDR3 is CASSLMGGAGTDTQYF. The CDR3 bases are TGTGCCAGCAGCTTAATGGGCGGTGCGGGGACAGATACGCAGTATTTT.

The chain uses TRBV5-1 and TRBJ2-3; D is perhaps TRBD1 or TRBD2 (6 bases each). The end of the DNA fits TRBJ2-7 better, so the J call may be wrong. This CDR3 has 17 residues. Germline lookup yields CDR1 SGHRS and CDR2 YFSETQ. The CDR3, as DNA: TGCGCCAGCAGCTTGCAGGGGCCGGTTACTAGCACAGATATGCAGTACTTC. Translation: CASSLQGPVTSTDMQYF.

The chain couples TRBV7-2 to TRBJ2-1; D might be TRBD2 (6 bases). CDR3 length: 15 residues. V dropped 2 bases and J dropped 13 bases, with 21 bases sitting between them. From germline, CDR1 is SGHTA and CDR2 FQGNSA. The CDR3 nucleotides are TGTGCCAGCAGCTTATGGTACGGCCGCGGGGAGACCCAGTTCTTC. As protein: CASSLWYGRGETQFF.

This clonotype was found many times. This chain connects TRBV4-1 to TRBJ2-3; the D gene could be TRBD1 or TRBD2 (5 bases each). Trimming stripped 4 bases from V and 0 bases from J, with 8 bases between. The CDR3 contains 14 residues. Germline values: CDR1 MGHRA, CDR2 YSYEKL. The CDR3 coding sequence is TGCGCCAGCAGCCGGGGGTCAAGCACAGATACGCAGTATTTT. Amino acid sequence: CASSRGSSTDTQYF.

As to this clonotype: At one end, the junction sequence differs from germline, possibly due to a read error. V and J are TRBV10-2 and TRBJ2-3; D is tentatively TRBD1 or TRBD2 (5 bases each). This CDR3 spans 19 amino acids. Per the germline V gene, CDR1 is WSHSY and CDR2 is SAAADI. CDR3 amino acids: CASRPERSGEAGSTGTQFF. CDR3 bases: TGCGCCAGCAGACCGGAGAGGAGCGGAGAGGCTGGGAGCACCGGGACGCAGTTTTTT.

The chain joins TRBV27 to TRBJ2-3; D not resolved. CDR1 MNHEY and CDR2 SMNVEV come from the germline V gene (reference sequence). V was trimmed by 2 bases and J by 0 bases, leaving 6 bases between them. CDR3 length: 14 residues. The chain's CDR3 is CASSLGDSTDTQYF. In DNA, the CDR3 is TGTGCCAGCAGTTTAGGAGACAGCACAGATACGCAGTATTTT.

The chain links TRBV6-1 to TRBJ2-3, with D perhaps matching TRBD2 (7 bases). The J call is doubtful: the DNA matches TRBJ2-7 better. The CDR3 has 17 residues. The germline V gene has CDR1 MNHNS and CDR2 SASEGT. This CDR3 is CARRGGSGVSAKNTQYF. CDR3 nucleotides: TGTGCCAGGAGGGGGGGCTCGGGGGTGAGTGCCAAAAATACGCAGTACTTC.